Here is one T cell receptor (beta chain) with its context. The TCR beta repertoire was assessed by survey-level immunoSEQ sequencing. Data came from immunoSEQ multiplex PCR; TCRdb stores just in-frame clones and leaves some out. The data show tens of thousands of clones, 85% to 95% seen once. V dropped 6 bases and J dropped 7 bases, with 16 bases sitting between them. The CDR3 length is 15 residues. Germline V gene lookup returns CDR1 SGHTA and CDR2 FQGNSA. The receptor comes from a man aged 40-49 years with rheumatoid arthritis. Input material: PBMCs. The V call is TRBV7-2, the J call TRBJ1-6; D is perhaps TRBD1 (5 bases). CDR3 amino acids: CASRSGGGPNSPLHF. The CDR3 nucleotides read TGTGCCAGCAGGAGTGGGGGGGGACCGAATTCACCCCTCCACTTT.